A selection of T cell receptor beta chains follows, all from one sample in a study of blood T cell repertoires in COVID-19. This table comes from immunoSEQ multiplex PCR, and its TCRdb copy is limited to in-frame clones, with some not included. The table includes about 300,000 clones, 75% to 90% detected once. Sequenced: peripheral blood. These receptors all come from a woman aged 45-59 years with COVID-19, enrolled during active disease. CDR3s include the opening cysteine and the closing phenylalanine or tryptophan. A D gene is named only where the DNA matches it firmly. Size values are once, few and many counts, or a class for expanded clones, and some rows have none.

d_gene | abundance | j_gene | v_gene | CDR3nt | CDR3aa
TRBD2 | - | TRBJ2-7 | TRBV4-1 | TGCGCCAGCAGCCAATTTTCTAGCGGGAGGTACCCCCGGGAGCAGTACTTC | CASSQFSSGRYPREQYF
TRBD2 | - | TRBJ2-5 | TRBV11-2 | TGTGCCAGCAGCTTAGGGCCTACAGGCGGGGGGCTTCAAGAGACCCAGTACTTC | CASSLGPTGGGLQETQYF
TRBD1 | - | TRBJ1-3 | TRBV5-1 | TGCGCCAGCAGCCGGACAGGGGAATCTGGAAACACCATATATTTT | CASSRTGESGNTIYF
TRBD2 | - | TRBJ2-1 | TRBV9 | TGTGCCAGCAGCGTAGCACTAGCGGGTACCTACAATGAGCAGTTCTTC | CASSVALAGTYNEQFF
TRBD1 | - | TRBJ2-7 | TRBV11-2 | TGTGCCAGCAGCTCCCGGGACAGCCTATATTTCGAGCAGTACTTC | CASSSRDSLYFEQYF
- | - | TRBJ2-3 | TRBV7-3 | TGTGCCAGCAGCTTAACGGGACTCCTCACAGATACGCAGTATTTT | CASSLTGLLTDTQYF
TRBD1 | - | TRBJ2-7 | TRBV7-9 | TGTGCCAGCAGCTTAGGCGGGACAGGGACCTACGAGCAGTACTTC | CASSLGGTGTYEQYF
TRBD1 | once | TRBJ2-7 | TRBV5-1 | TGCGCCAGCAGCTTGAGTCTTCAACAGGGGGCCAGGAATAAATACGAGCAGTACTTC | CASSLSLQQGARNKYEQYF
- | few | TRBJ1-6 | TRBV4-1 | TGCGCCAGCAGCCCCGGTCGGGTCGTGAAGATGAATTCACCCCTCCACTTT | CASSPGRVVKMNSPLHF
- | - | TRBJ2-5 | TRBV19 | TGTGCCAGTAGTATAGTTGGTAGCGGCCTCCAAGAGACCCAGTACTTC | CASSIVGSGLQETQYF
TRBD1 | - | TRBJ1-5 | TRBV5-1 | TGCGCCAGCAGCCCGGGACAGGGTGGTCAGCCCCAGCATTTT | CASSPGQGGQPQHF
TRBD1 | - | TRBJ1-5 | TRBV6-5 | TGTGCCAGCAGAAAACAGGGGGCACAGCCCCAGCATTTT | CASRKQGAQPQHF
- | - | TRBJ1-2 | TRBV11-2 | TGTGCCAGCAGCTTAGTTGCGGGGCAGGGTGGCTACACCTTC | CASSLVAGQGGYTF
TRBD1 | - | TRBJ2-1 | TRBV25-1 | TGTGCCAGCAGTGAACAGCGGACAGGGGGCAATGAGCAGTTCTTC | CASSEQRTGGNEQFF
TRBD1 | - | TRBJ2-3 | TRBV11-3 | TGTGCCAGCAGCTCGCGGACAGGGTCAGATACGCAGTATTTT | CASSSRTGSDTQYF
TRBD1 | - | TRBJ1-1 | TRBV7-2 | TGTGCCAGCAGCTCCCGAAGGGACAGTAACACTGAAGCTTTCTTT | CASSSRRDSNTEAFF
TRBD1 | - | TRBJ2-5 | TRBV12-3/TRBV12-4 | TGTGCCAGCACCCGAGGAGGACAGGGGGCTAAGTACTTC | CASTRGGQGAKYF
- | - | TRBJ1-2 | TRBV29-1 | TGCAGCGTTGGGGCCCGGGGCTATGGCTACACCTTC | CSVGARGYGYTF
- | - | TRBJ2-3 | TRBV12-3/TRBV12-4 | TGTGCCAGCAGTTTGGGGAGGACAGATACGCAGTATTTT | CASSLGRTDTQYF
TRBD2 | - | TRBJ2-1 | TRBV27 | TGTGCCAGCAGGCAAGCGGGGCCCTCCTACAATGAGCAGTTCTTC | CASRQAGPSYNEQFF
TRBD2 | - | TRBJ2-7 | TRBV19 | TGTGCCAGTAATAATGGACTAGCGGGAACCTACGAGCAGTACTTC | CASNNGLAGTYEQYF
TRBD2 | once | TRBJ2-7 | TRBV7-9 | TGTGCCAGCAGCGACCGGTGGGGGGGAGAGCAGTACTTC | CASSDRWGGEQYF
TRBD2 | once | TRBJ2-1 | TRBV4-1 | TGCGCCAGCAGCCAAGATCCCCCACTAGCGGAGGGGGGGTATGAGCAGTTCTTC | CASSQDPPLAEGGYEQFF
- | - | TRBJ2-5 | TRBV6-6 | TGTGCCAGCAGTTACTCGGTCAGTGGAGTCGAGACCCAGTACTTC | CASSYSVSGVETQYF
- | few | TRBJ1-2 | TRBV7-8 | TGTGCCAGCAGCGTACAACAGGGATACTATGGCTACACCTTC | CASSVQQGYYGYTF
- | - | TRBJ2-7 | TRBV14 | TGTGCCAGCAGCAAAAGGGAACTAGCTTGGGAGCAGTACTTC | CASSKRELAWEQYF
TRBD1 | - | TRBJ2-2 | TRBV11-3 | TGTGCCAGCAGCCCGGGACAGGGTCGTACCGGGGAGCTGTTTTTT | CASSPGQGRTGELFF
- | - | TRBJ2-3 | TRBV30 | TGTGCCTGGAGGCTACAGCTTACTAGCACAGATACGCAGTATTTT | CAWRLQLTSTDTQYF
TRBD2 | - | TRBJ2-4 | TRBV2 | TGTGCCAGCAGGGGACTAGCGGGAGGGCCGGGCAAAAACATTCAGTACTTC | CASRGLAGGPGKNIQYF
TRBD1 | few | TRBJ1-6 | TRBV24-1 | TGTGCCACCAGTGATTTGAGCGGCCAGGGGGTCTTTCGGTCACCCCTCCACTTT | CATSDLSGQGVFRSPLHF
- | few | TRBJ2-7 | TRBV3-1/TRBV3-2 | TGTGCCAGCAGCCAAGGCCAGGGCCCAGTACAGTACTTC | CASSQGQGPVQYF
TRBD1 | once | TRBJ1-4 | TRBV7-9 | TGTGCCAGCAGCTCAACAGGGGCAACTAATGAAAAACTGTTTTTT | CASSSTGATNEKLFF
- | - | TRBJ1-4 | TRBV9 | TGTGCCAGCAGCGTAGTCCCCAGGGCAACTAATGAAAAACTGTTTTTT | CASSVVPRATNEKLFF
- | - | TRBJ1-2 | TRBV25-1 | TGTGCCAGCAGTGAGCAGGGAGGCGGCTACACCTTC | CASSEQGGGYTF
- | - | TRBJ2-1 | TRBV4-1 | TGCGCCAGCAGCCAAGATGGGACGGGACTTTACGACAATGAGCAGTTCTTC | CASSQDGTGLYDNEQFF
- | - | TRBJ2-7 | TRBV7-9 | TGTGCCAGCAGCTCCGGGACTTCCTACGAGCAGTACTTC | CASSSGTSYEQYF
- | - | TRBJ2-1 | TRBV12-5 | TGTGCTAGTGGTTTGGTAAGGGACTCCAATGAGCAGTTCTTC | CASGLVRDSNEQFF
TRBD2 | - | TRBJ2-1 | TRBV5-4 | TGTGCCAGCAGCTTTAGACTAGCGAGCTCCTACAATGAGCAGTTCTTC | CASSFRLASSYNEQFF
TRBD2 | - | TRBJ2-5 | TRBV3-1/TRBV3-2 | TGTGCCAGCAGCCAAGTCATAGCGGGAGGCCGGGGGACCCAGTACTTC | CASSQVIAGGRGTQYF
- | - | TRBJ2-2 | TRBV5-6 | TGTGCCAGCAGCTTGGGGGCTTTTTCGAACACCGGGGAGCTGTTTTTT | CASSLGAFSNTGELFF
- | - | TRBJ2-7 | TRBV4-2 | TGTGCCAGCAGCCAAAGCGTTTTCAGTACCCCTACCTACGAGCAGTACTTC | CASSQSVFSTPTYEQYF
- | - | TRBJ1-3 | TRBV6-1 | TGTGCCAGCAGTGACCACGACAGAGTTGTCAACACCATATATTTT | CASSDHDRVVNTIYF
TRBD2 | - | TRBJ2-3 | TRBV5-1 | TGCGCCAGCAGCCCGGGACTAGCGGGAGGGCCCGGGTTGGCAGATACGCAGTATTTT | CASSPGLAGGPGLADTQYF
TRBD1 | - | TRBJ1-1 | TRBV6-6 | TGTGCCAGCAGTCTCGACAGGGACACTGAAGCTTTCTTT | CASSLDRDTEAFF